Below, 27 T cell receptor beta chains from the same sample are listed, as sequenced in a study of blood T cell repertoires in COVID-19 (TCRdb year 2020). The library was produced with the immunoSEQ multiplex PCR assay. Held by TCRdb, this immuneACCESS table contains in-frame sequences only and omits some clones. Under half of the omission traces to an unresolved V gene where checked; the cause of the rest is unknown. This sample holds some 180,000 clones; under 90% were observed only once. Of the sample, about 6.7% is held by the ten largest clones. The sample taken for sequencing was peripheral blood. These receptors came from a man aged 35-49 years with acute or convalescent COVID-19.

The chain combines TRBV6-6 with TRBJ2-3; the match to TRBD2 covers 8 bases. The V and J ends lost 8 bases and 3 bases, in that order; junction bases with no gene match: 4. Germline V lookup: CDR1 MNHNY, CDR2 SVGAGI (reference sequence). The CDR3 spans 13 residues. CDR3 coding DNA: TGTGCCAGCGGGGAGCGGGGGACAGATACGCAGTATTTT. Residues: CASGERGTDTQYF.

In nucleotides, the CDR3 is TGTGCCAGCGGCCTACTAGCGATGGAAGCTTTCTTT. Translation gives CASGLLAMEAFF. The V gene is TRBV12-3 or TRBV12-4, the J gene TRBJ1-1; unclear D gene. V was clipped by 8 bases and J by 8 bases, with 15 bases between them. CDR3 size: 12 residues.

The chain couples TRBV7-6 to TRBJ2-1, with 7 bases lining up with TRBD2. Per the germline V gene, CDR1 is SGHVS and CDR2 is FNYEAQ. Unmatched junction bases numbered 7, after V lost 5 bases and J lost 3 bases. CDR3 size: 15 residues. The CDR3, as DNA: TGTGCCAGCAGCAGTAGAGCGGGGAACTACAATGAGCAGTTCTTC. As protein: CASSSRAGNYNEQFF. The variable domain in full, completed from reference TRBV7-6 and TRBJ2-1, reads GAGVSQSPRYKVTKRGQDVALRCDPISGHVSLYWYRQALGQGPEFLTYFNYEAQQDKSGLPNDRFSAERPEGSISTLTIQRTEQRDSAMYRCASSSRAGNYNEQFFGPGTRLTVL.

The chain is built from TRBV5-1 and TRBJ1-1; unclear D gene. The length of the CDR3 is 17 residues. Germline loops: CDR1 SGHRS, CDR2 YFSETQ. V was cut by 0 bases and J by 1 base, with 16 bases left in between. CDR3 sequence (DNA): TGCGCCAGCAGCTTGGCCATGGACTCCAGAACGAACACTGAAGCTTTCTTT. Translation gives CASSLAMDSRTNTEAFF.

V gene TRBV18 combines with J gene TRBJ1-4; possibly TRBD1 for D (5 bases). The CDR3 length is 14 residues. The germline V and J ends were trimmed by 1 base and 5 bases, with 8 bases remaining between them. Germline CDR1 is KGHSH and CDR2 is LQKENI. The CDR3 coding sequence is TGTGCCAGCTCACCACAGGGGTTAAATGAAAAACTGTTTTTT. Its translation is CASSPQGLNEKLFF.

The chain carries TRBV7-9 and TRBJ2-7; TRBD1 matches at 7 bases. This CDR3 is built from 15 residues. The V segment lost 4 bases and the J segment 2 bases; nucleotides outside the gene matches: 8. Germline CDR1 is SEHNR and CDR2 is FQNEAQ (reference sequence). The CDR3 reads CASSSRQGSPYEQYF. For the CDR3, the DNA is TGTGCCAGCAGCTCTAGACAGGGTAGTCCCTACGAGCAGTACTTC.

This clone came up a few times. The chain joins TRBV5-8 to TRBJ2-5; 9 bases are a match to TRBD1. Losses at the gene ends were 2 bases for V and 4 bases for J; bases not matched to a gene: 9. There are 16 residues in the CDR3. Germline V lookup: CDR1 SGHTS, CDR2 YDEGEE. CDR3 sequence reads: CASSFTGGAPGETQYF. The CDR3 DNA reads TGTGCCAGCAGCTTTACAGGGGGCGCCCCGGGAGAGACCCAGTACTTC.

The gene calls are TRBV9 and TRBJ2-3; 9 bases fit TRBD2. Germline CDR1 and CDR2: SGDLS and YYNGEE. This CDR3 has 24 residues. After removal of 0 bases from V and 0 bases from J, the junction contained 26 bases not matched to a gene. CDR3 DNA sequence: TGTGCCAGCAGCGTAGAACTGCTAGCGGGGACATCAGACCTAGCAGCCTCTAGCACAGATACGCAGTATTTT. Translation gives CASSVELLAGTSDLAASSTDTQYF.

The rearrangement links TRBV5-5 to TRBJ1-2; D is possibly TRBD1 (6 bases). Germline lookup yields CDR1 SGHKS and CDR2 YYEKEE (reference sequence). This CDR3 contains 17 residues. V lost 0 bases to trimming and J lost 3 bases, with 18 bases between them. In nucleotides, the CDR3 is TGTGCCAGCAGCTTGGGGGGCTTGGACAGAACCTACTATGGCTACACCTTC. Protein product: CASSLGGLDRTYYGYTF.

The CDR3 reads CASSQDSGSYEQYF. The CDR3 DNA follows: TGTGCCAGCAGCCAAGATTCAGGCTCCTACGAGCAGTACTTC. This rearrangement joins TRBV4-2 to TRBJ2-7; D call uncertain. Trimming shortened V by 0 bases and J by 0 bases, and 6 bases separated the two germline ends. From germline, CDR1 is LGHNA and CDR2 YNFKEQ. The CDR3 covers 14 residues.

The CDR3, as DNA: TGTGCCTGGAGTGTCTCAGACAGGGAGGCCCAGCATTTT. This codes for CAWSVSDREAQHF. The genes are TRBV30 and TRBJ1-5; 7 nucleotides agree with TRBD1. The CDR3 is 13 residues long. V trimming: 0 bases; J trimming: 11 bases; junction bases outside the gene matches: 7. Germline values: CDR1 GTSNPN, CDR2 SVGIG (reference sequence). Full variable domain (remainder filled in from reference TRBV30 and TRBJ1-5): SQTIHQWPATLVQPVGSPLSLECTVEGTSNPNLYWYRQAAGRGLQLLFYSVGIGQISSEVPQNLSASRPQDRQFILSSKKLLLSDSGFYLCAWSVSDREAQHFGDGTRLSIL.

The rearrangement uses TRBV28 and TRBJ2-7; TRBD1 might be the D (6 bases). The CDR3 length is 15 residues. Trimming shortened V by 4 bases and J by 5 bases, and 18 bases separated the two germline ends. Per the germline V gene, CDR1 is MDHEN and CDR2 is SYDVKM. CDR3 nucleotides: TGTGCCAGCAGTTCCCTATCGACAGGTTTGAACGAGCAGTACTTC. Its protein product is CASSSLSTGLNEQYF. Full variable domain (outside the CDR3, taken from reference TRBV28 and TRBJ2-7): DVKVTQSSRYLVKRTGEKVFLECVQDMDHENMFWYRQDPGLGLRLIYFSYDVKMKEKGDIPEGYSVSREKKERFSLILESASTNQTSMYLCASSSLSTGLNEQYFGPGTRLTVT.

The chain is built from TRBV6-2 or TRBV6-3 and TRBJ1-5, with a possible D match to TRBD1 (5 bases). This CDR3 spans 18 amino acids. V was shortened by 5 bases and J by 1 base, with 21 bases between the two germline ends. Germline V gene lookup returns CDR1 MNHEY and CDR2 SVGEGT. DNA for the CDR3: TGTGCCAGCAGTGTCAGGGAAGGCGGGGGTCTAAGCAATCAGCCCCAGCATTTT. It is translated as CASSVREGGGLSNQPQHF.

CDR3 nucleotide sequence: TGTGCCAGCTCACCTACATCACAGGGGGCAACTGGAAACACCATATATTTT. Encoded protein: CASSPTSQGATGNTIYF. The V gene is TRBV18, the J gene TRBJ1-3, with TRBD1 matching 9 bases. CDR1 and CDR2 from the germline V gene are KGHSH and LQKENI. The V and J ends lost 3 bases and 2 bases, in that order; junction bases with no gene match: 8. The CDR3 has 17 residues.

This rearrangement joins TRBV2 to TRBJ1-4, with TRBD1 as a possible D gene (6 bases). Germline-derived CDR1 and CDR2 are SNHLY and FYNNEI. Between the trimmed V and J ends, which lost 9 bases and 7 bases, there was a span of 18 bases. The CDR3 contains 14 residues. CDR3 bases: TGTGCCAGTGAAGAGGACGGGGGGCGTGAAAAACTGTTTTTT. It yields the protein CASEEDGGREKLFF. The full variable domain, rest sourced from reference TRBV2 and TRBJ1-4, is EPEVTQTPSHQVTQMGQEVILRCVPISNHLYFYWYRQILGQKVEFLVSFYNNEISEKSEIFDDQFSVERPDGSNFTLKIRSTKLEDSAMYFCASEEDGGREKLFFGSGTQLSVL.

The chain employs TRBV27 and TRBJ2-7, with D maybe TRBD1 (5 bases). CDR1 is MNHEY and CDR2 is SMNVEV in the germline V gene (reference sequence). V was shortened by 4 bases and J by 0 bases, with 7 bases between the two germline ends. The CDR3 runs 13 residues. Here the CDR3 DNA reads TGTGCCAGCAGTTCAGGGCCCTCCTACGAGCAGTACTTC. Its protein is CASSSGPSYEQYF.

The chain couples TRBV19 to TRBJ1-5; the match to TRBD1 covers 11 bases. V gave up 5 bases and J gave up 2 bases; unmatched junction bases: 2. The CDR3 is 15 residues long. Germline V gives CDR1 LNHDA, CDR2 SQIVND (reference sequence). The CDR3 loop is CASSRDRGGNQPQHF. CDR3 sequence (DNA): TGTGCCAGTAGTCGGGACAGGGGGGGCAATCAGCCCCAGCATTTT.

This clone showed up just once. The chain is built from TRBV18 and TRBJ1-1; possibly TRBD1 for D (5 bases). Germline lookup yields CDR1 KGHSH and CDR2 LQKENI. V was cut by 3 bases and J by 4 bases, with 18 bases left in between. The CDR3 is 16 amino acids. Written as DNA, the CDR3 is TGTGCCAGCTCACCCAACCCCGGGGGTTGGGGCACTGAAGCTTTCTTT. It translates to CASSPNPGGWGTEAFF.

The CDR3 coding sequence is TGTGCCAGCTCACCAGAGACAGGAACGGGTGGCTACACCTTC. Translation gives CASSPETGTGGYTF. The genes are TRBV18 and TRBJ1-2, with D perhaps matching TRBD1 (6 bases). CDR3 length: 14 amino acids. Between the trimmed V and J ends, which lost 2 bases and 7 bases, there was a span of 14 bases. CDR1 and CDR2 (germline): KGHSH, LQKENI.

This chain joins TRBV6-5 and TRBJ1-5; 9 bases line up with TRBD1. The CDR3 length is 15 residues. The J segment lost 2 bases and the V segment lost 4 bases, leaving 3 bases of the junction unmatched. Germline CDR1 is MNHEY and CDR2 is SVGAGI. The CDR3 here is CASSLQGAGNQPQHF. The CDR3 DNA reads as TGTGCCAGCAGTTTACAGGGGGCAGGCAATCAGCCCCAGCATTTT.

Here the CDR3 reads CASSRGHFNYGYTF. The CDR3 DNA reads TGTGCCAGCAGTCGCGGACACTTTAACTATGGCTACACCTTC. V is TRBV5-4 and J is TRBJ1-2; D may be TRBD1 (5 bases). This CDR3 has 14 amino acids. V lost 5 bases and J 1 base, leaving 12 bases between the germline ends. CDR1 and CDR2 from the germline V gene are SGHNT and YYREEE (reference sequence).

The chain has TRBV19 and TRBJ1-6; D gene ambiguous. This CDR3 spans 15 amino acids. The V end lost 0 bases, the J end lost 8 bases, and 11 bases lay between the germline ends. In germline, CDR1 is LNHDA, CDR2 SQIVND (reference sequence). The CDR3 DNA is TGTGCCAGTAGTATAGACGGGGTCGGGTATTCACCCCTCCACTTT. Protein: CASSIDGVGYSPLHF.

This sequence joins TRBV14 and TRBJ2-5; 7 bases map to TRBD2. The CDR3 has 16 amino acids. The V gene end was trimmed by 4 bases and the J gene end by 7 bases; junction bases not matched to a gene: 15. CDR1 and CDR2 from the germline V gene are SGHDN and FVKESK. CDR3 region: CASSLAEAGVIGTQYF. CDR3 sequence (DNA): TGTGCCAGCAGCCTAGCCGAGGCGGGAGTAATCGGGACCCAGTACTTC.

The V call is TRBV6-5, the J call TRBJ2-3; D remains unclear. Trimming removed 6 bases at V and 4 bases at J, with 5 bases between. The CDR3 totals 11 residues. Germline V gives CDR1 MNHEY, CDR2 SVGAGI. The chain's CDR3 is CASRRADTQYF. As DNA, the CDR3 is TGTGCCAGCAGAAGAGCAGATACGCAGTATTTT.

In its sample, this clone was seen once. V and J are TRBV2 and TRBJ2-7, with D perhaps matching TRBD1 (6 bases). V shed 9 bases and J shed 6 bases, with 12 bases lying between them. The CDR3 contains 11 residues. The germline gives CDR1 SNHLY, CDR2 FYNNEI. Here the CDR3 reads CASRTGPEQYF. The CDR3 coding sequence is TGTGCCAGTAGAACAGGGCCCGAGCAGTACTTC.

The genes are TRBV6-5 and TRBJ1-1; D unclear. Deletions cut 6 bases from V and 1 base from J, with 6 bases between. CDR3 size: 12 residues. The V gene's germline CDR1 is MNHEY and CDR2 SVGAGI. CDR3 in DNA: TGTGCCAGCAGAGGAGGGAACACTGAAGCTTTCTTT. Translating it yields CASRGGNTEAFF.

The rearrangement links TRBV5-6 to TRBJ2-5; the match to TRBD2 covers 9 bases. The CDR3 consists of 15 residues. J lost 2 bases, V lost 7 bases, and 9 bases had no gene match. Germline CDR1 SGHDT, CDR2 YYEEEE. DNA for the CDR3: TGTGCCAGCGGAGGTCGGGCGGGGGGGCAAGAGACCCAGTACTTC. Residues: CASGGRAGGQETQYF.